This T cell receptor (beta chain) was documented in a study of blood T cell repertoires in COVID-19. Across the whole study: Material from acute and convalescent COVID-19 was sourced from the United States, Italy and Spain.

Allocation to cohorts depended on clinical history reported by the participants. Trimming shortened V by 2 bases and J by 7 bases, and 14 bases separated the two germline ends. Looked up from germline, CDR1 is SEHNR and CDR2 is FQNEAQ (reference sequence). There are 14 residues in the CDR3. Assay used: immunoSEQ multiplex PCR; TCRdb lists only in-frame clones, some missing. The table includes some 150,000 clones, around 78% detected once. Sequencing was performed on PBMCs or T cells enriched from blood (not recorded which). This chain joins TRBV7-9 and TRBJ1-2, with D perhaps matching TRBD1 (6 bases). This sequence originates from a woman aged 50 to 65 who had recovered from COVID-19. The CDR3 coding sequence is TGTGCCAGCAGCTTACCCCAGGGGTTGGGTGGCTACACCTTC. Protein: CASSLPQGLGGYTF.